This is a list of T cell receptor beta chains from one sample in a study of blood T cell repertoires in COVID-19. Only in-frame clones appear in the TCRdb table, and some are missing; sequencing was by immunoSEQ multiplex PCR. The data hold more than 95,000 clones, with roughly 80% observed a single time. Sequencing used peripheral blood. The origin of the receptors is a human donor in a cohort sampled during active COVID-19. The CDR3 runs from the conserved cysteine through the conserved F or W. A D gene is named only where the DNA matches it firmly. Clone size is shown for a subset of rows, as once, few, many or a class of expanded clone.

>TRBD1|TRBJ1-1|NA|TRBV3-1/TRBV3-2
TGTGCCAGCAGCCGGGGACAGTTGAACACTGAAGCTTTCTTT
CASSRGQLNTEAFF
>NA|TRBJ1-4|NA|TRBV30
TGTGCCTGGTCGAGGGAATCGCGAGAAAAACTGTTTTTT
CAWSRESREKLFF
>NA|TRBJ1-6|NA|TRBV5-5
TGTGCCAGCAGCTTGGCTGGAAGGGGCCGTAATTCACCCCTCCACTTT
CASSLAGRGRNSPLHF
>NA|TRBJ2-7|NA|TRBV6-2/TRBV6-3
TGTGCCAGCAGTTCCTCCGCCTTGGCAGGGCGCTTCTTC
CASSSSALAGRFF
>NA|TRBJ2-7|many|TRBV28
TGTGCCAGCAGCCCGCTTGCAGTCCTCTACGAGCAGTACTTC
CASSPLAVLYEQYF
>NA|TRBJ2-7|few|TRBV28
TGTGCCAGCAGCCTAACAAATCGGCAGGAGGAAGGGTTC
CASSLTNRQEEGF
>NA|TRBJ1-2|many|TRBV19
TGTGCCAGTATGGGGCTATCGGTCGACAGGAACTTCTATGGCTACACCTTC
CASMGLSVDRNFYGYTF
>TRBD1|TRBJ1-2|NA|TRBV6-1
TGTGCCAGCAGTGAAATAGTTACAGGGGCTATTGGCTACACCTTC
CASSEIVTGAIGYTF
>NA|TRBJ2-7|NA|TRBV11-2
TGTGCCAGCAGCCGACAGAGATCCTACGAGCAGTACTTC
CASSRQRSYEQYF
>NA|TRBJ2-5|NA|TRBV24-1
TGTGCCACCAGTGATATCGGAGGGGTCGACGAGACCCAGTACTTC
CATSDIGGVDETQYF
>TRBD1|TRBJ2-5|NA|TRBV2
TGTGCCAGTCTCCGGGACAGTGCTGGGGAGACCCAGTACTTC
CASLRDSAGETQYF
>NA|TRBJ1-4|NA|TRBV3-1/TRBV3-2
TGTGCCAGCAGCCAAGATGCGGGGACCGAGGGGGAAAAACTGTTTTTT
CASSQDAGTEGEKLFF
>TRBD1|TRBJ2-1|NA|TRBV28
TGTGCCAGCAGTTTGTTACAGGGGGCCTACAATGAGCAGTTCTTC
CASSLLQGAYNEQFF
>TRBD2|TRBJ2-1|few|TRBV7-3
TGTGCCAGCAGCTTTACCGGGGGGTCCTACAATGAGCAGTTCTTC
CASSFTGGSYNEQFF
>TRBD1|TRBJ2-3|NA|TRBV6-5
TGTGCCAGCAGGCCACAGGGGGCGCGAGCAGATACGCAGTATTTT
CASRPQGARADTQYF
>TRBD1|TRBJ1-6|NA|TRBV6-2/TRBV6-3
TGTGCCAGCAGTTACGGACAGGGGGTTTCACCCCTCCACTTT
CASSYGQGVSPLHF
>TRBD1|TRBJ1-5|NA|TRBV19
TGTGCCAGTAGGGCCCAGGGGGCCTCTCAGCCCCAGCATTTT
CASRAQGASQPQHF
>NA|TRBJ2-2|NA|TRBV7-3
TGTGCCAGCAGCCCCACACCGAACACCGGGGAGCTGTTTTTT
CASSPTPNTGELFF
>NA|TRBJ1-3|NA|TRBV5-6
TGTGCCAGCAGCTACAGTACCTCTGGAAACACCATATATTTT
CASSYSTSGNTIYF
>NA|TRBJ2-7|NA|TRBV6-5
TGTGCCAGCAAGGGGCCGGCCTACGAGCAGTACTTC
CASKGPAYEQYF
>TRBD2|TRBJ2-5|NA|TRBV27
TGTGCCACCGCACCCCAATCCGGGACTAGCGGGAGGGCGGGACAAGAGACCCAGTACTTC
CATAPQSGTSGRAGQETQYF
>TRBD1|TRBJ1-5|NA|TRBV27
TGTGCCAGCAGTCAATACGGGACAGGGGGCTCAAGGGTAGGTCAGCCCCAGCATTTT
CASSQYGTGGSRVGQPQHF
>TRBD1|TRBJ1-1|NA|TRBV28
TGTGCCAGCAGACGAAACAGGGGGCGAAACACTGAAGCTTTCTTT
CASRRNRGRNTEAFF
>TRBD1|TRBJ2-7|NA|TRBV7-9
TGTGCCAGCAGCTCGGGACAGTCCTACGAGCAGTACTTC
CASSSGQSYEQYF
>NA|TRBJ1-1|NA|TRBV5-6
TGTGCCAGCAGCTGGGGGCGCCGGACTGAAGCTTTCTTT
CASSWGRRTEAFF
>NA|TRBJ1-1|NA|TRBV10-3
TGTGCCATCGGCTCGGGCACTGAAGCTTTCTTT
CAIGSGTEAFF
>NA|TRBJ1-1|once|TRBV3-1/TRBV3-2
TGTGCCAGCAGCCAAGATTTGGGAGCCTGGGCTTTCTTT
CASSQDLGAWAFF